The 13 T cell receptor beta chains reported below all come from one sample, sequenced in a study of shared clonotypes between healthy human individuals. Generated by immunoSEQ multiplex PCR, the TCRdb table keeps only in-frame clones and is missing some. The table has around 2.1 million clones, approximately 96% seen once; the top ten hold 0.13%. The specimen sequenced was naive CD4+ T cells sorted from blood. The subset was: CD45RA+ positively selected. The receptors come from a man aged 18 to 29 in good health.

This sequence joins TRBV9 and TRBJ2-2; D perhaps matches TRBD1 (6 bases). V lost 2 bases, J lost 2 bases, and 13 bases lay in between. There are 16 residues in the CDR3. Germline CDR1 reads SGDLS; CDR2 reads YYNGEE. The CDR3 DNA sequence: TGTGCCAGCAGCGTGACAACAGGGTTCAACACCGGGGAGCTGTTTTTT. This translates into CASSVTTGFNTGELFF.

The rearrangement joins TRBV5-8 to TRBJ2-7; D ambiguous. CDR1 is SGHTS and CDR2 is YDEGEE in the germline V gene. The CDR3 sequence is 16 residues long. Trimming pared 4 bases from V and 4 bases from J, leaving 21 bases between. The CDR3 loop reads CASSLTDYPNGYEQYF. CDR3 in DNA: TGTGCCAGCAGCCTCACCGATTATCCCAACGGGTACGAGCAGTACTTC.

The chain links TRBV11-3 to TRBJ2-2, with 8 bases fitting TRBD1. J lost 4 bases, V lost 5 bases, and 6 bases had no gene match. Germline V CDR1 and CDR2: SGHNT, YENEEA. The CDR3 runs to 15 residues. The CDR3: CASSGTGSVTGELFF. CDR3 sequence (DNA): TGTGCCAGCAGCGGGACAGGATCGGTCACCGGGGAGCTGTTTTTT.

The rearrangement uses TRBV11-2 and TRBJ2-7; 13 nucleotides agree with TRBD2. V was pared by 0 bases and J by 2 bases, with 4 bases of the junction left unmatched. CDR1 is SGHAT and CDR2 is FQNNGV in the germline V gene. The CDR3 runs 17 residues. Written as DNA, the CDR3 is TGTGCCAGCAGCTTAGAGTGGGGGACTAGCGGGACCTACGAGCAGTACTTC. As protein: CASSLEWGTSGTYEQYF.

V gene TRBV2 combines with J gene TRBJ2-1; the D is unclear. This CDR3 is built from 12 residues. The V and J ends lost 6 bases and 8 bases respectively, with 11 bases between them. Germline CDR1 is SNHLY and CDR2 is FYNNEI. The CDR3 loop reads CASSRDWYEQFF. CDR3 DNA: TGTGCCAGCAGCCGCGACTGGTATGAGCAGTTCTTC.

The chain employs TRBV2 and TRBJ2-1; D not certain. The CDR3 contains 14 residues. In germline, CDR1 is SNHLY, CDR2 FYNNEI. V was cut by 5 bases and J by 16 bases, with 24 bases left in between. CDR3 nucleotide sequence: TGTGCCAGCAGTAAGGAGACACTTGCCACCCAACCCTTCTTC. Its translation is CASSKETLATQPFF.

V usage is TRBV2 and J usage is TRBJ2-2; 10 nucleotides line up with TRBD1. The germline CDR1 and CDR2 sequences are SNHLY and FYNNEI. Losses at the gene ends were 4 bases for V and 6 bases for J; bases not matched to a gene: 8. The CDR3 runs to 16 residues. CDR3 DNA sequence: TGTGCCAGCAGTGGTCGGGACAGGGGTAATGCCGGGGAGCTGTTTTTT. It translates to CASSGRDRGNAGELFF. Looking up the rest from reference TRBV2 and TRBJ2-2 gives the full variable domain: EPEVTQTPSHQVTQMGQEVILRCVPISNHLYFYWYRQILGQKVEFLVSFYNNEISEKSEIFDDQFSVERPDGSNFTLKIRSTKLEDSAMYFCASSGRDRGNAGELFFGEGSRLTVL.

The chain combines TRBV10-3 with TRBJ2-5; D ambiguous. The V end was cut by 7 bases, the J end by 3 bases, with 12 bases between. The CDR3 contains 13 residues. In germline, CDR1 is ENHRY, CDR2 SYGVKD. The CDR3 here is CAIKSTWEETQYF. CDR3 DNA sequence: TGTGCCATCAAATCGACATGGGAAGAGACCCAGTACTTC.

This clone was counted a single time. The chain carries TRBV7-9 and TRBJ2-5; unclear D gene. V lost 4 bases and J lost 2, with 14 bases in between. The CDR3 contains 15 residues. CDR1 SEHNR and CDR2 FQNEAQ come from the germline V gene (reference sequence). CDR3 amino acids: CASSYPRPTQETQYF. The CDR3 nucleotides are TGTGCCAGCAGCTACCCGCGCCCTACTCAAGAGACCCAGTACTTC.

The chain employs TRBV6-5 and TRBJ2-5, with 8 bases identical to TRBD1. Germline CDR1 reads MNHEY; CDR2 reads SVGAGI. V was clipped by 5 bases and J by 9 bases; unmatched bases: 14. There are 15 residues in the CDR3. The CDR3 nucleotides read TGTGCCAGCAGTCGCGGCAGGGGGCTTGTGGAGGCCCAGTACTTC. It codes for CASSRGRGLVEAQYF.

The chain carries TRBV11-1 and TRBJ2-7; 9 bases are shared with TRBD2. J gave up 0 bases and V 5 bases, and 17 bases lay outside the gene matches. Germline assignment: CDR1 SGHAT and CDR2 FQDESV (reference sequence). CDR3 size: 19 residues. The CDR3 DNA follows: TGTGCCAGCAGCCGGGAAGGGTTCGGAGCGGGGGGAAGCTCCTACGAGCAGTACTTC. Amino acid sequence: CASSREGFGAGGSSYEQYF.

The chain links TRBV15 to TRBJ2-1; 9 positions match TRBD2. With 0 bases clipped from V and 4 bases from J, the junction kept 10 bases outside the gene matches. The CDR3 extends over 18 amino acids. Germline CDR1 and CDR2: LNHNV and YYDKDF (reference sequence). The CDR3 region is CATSRDFLGLADYNEQFF. The CDR3, as DNA: TGTGCCACCAGCAGAGATTTTTTGGGACTAGCAGATTACAATGAGCAGTTCTTC.

V and J are TRBV6-1 and TRBJ1-2; no reliable D call. Germline CDR1 and CDR2: MNHNS and SASEGT. The CDR3 consists of 14 residues. V was cut by 0 bases and J by 5 bases, with 10 bases left in between. Here the CDR3 reads CASSEAGQPYGYTF. The CDR3 DNA reads TGTGCCAGCAGTGAAGCGGGCCAGCCTTATGGCTACACCTTC.